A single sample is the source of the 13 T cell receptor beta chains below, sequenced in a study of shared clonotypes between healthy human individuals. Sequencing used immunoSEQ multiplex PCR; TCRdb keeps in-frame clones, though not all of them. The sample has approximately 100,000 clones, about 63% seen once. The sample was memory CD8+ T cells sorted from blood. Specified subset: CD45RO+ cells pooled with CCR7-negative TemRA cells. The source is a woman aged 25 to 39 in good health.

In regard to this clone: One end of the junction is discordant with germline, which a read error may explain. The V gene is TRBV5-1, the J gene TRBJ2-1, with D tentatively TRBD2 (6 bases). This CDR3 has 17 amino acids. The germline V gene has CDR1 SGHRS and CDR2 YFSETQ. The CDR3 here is CANSLAAASGHYNEQFF. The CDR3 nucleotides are TGCGCCAACAGCTTGGCTGCGGCCAGCGGGCACTACAATGAGCAGTTCTTC.

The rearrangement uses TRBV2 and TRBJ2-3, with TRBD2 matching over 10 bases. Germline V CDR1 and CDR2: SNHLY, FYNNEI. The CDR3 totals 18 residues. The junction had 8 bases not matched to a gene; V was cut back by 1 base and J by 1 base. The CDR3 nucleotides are TGTGCCAGCAGTGAAGGGCTAGCGGGAGATTACGGCACAGATACGCAGTATTTT. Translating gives CASSEGLAGDYGTDTQYF.

DNA of the CDR3: TGTGCCAGCAGTGAAGGTTCCTACTACTCCTACGAGCAGTACTTC. This codes for CASSEGSYYSYEQYF. The chain employs TRBV6-1 and TRBJ2-7; D is unresolved. The CDR3 totals 15 residues. V lost 1 base and J lost 0, with 10 bases in between. Germline assignment: CDR1 MNHNS and CDR2 SASEGT.

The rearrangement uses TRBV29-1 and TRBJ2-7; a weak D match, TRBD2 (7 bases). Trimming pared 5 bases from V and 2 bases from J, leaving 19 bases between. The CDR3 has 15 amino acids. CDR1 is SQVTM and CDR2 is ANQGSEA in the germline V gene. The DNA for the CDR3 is TGCAGCGTTCTTGGGGGGGCCGAACTCCCCTACGAGCAGTACTTC. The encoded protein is CSVLGGAELPYEQYF.

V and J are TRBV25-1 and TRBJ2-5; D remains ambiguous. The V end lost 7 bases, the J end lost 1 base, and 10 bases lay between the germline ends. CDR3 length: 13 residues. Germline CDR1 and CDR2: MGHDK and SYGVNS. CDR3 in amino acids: CASTAAAQETQYF. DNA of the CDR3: TGTGCCAGCACTGCAGCCGCCCAAGAGACCCAGTACTTC.

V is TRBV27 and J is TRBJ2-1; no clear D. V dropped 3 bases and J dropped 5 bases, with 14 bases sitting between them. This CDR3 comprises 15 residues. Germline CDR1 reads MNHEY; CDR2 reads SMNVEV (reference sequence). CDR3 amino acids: CASSLTYRGNNEQFF. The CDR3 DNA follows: TGTGCCAGCAGTTTGACTTACAGAGGCAACAATGAGCAGTTCTTC.

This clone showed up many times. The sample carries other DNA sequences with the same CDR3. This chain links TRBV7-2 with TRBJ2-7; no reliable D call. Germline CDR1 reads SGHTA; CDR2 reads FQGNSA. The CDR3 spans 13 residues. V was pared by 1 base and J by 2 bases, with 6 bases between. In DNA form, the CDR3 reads TGTGCCAGCAGCTTAGGCATCGCCTACGAGCAGTACTTC. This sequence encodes CASSLGIAYEQYF.

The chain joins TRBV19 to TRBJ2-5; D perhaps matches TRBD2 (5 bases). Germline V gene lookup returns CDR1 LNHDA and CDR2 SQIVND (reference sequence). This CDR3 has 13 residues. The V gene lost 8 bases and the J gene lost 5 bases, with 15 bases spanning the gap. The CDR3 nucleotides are TGTGCCAGTTCTCTCCCCCGAGGGGAGACCCAGTACTTC. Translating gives CASSLPRGETQYF.

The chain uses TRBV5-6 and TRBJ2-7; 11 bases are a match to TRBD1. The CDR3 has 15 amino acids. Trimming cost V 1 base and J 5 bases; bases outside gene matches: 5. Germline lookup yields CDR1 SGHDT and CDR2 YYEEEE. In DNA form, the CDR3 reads TGTGCCAGCAGCTTGAGGACAGGGGGCCGGGACGAGCAGTACTTC. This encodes CASSLRTGGRDEQYF.

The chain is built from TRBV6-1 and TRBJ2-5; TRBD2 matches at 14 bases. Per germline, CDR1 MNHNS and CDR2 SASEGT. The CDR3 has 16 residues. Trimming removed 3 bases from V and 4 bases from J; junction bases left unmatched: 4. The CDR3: CASSDGTSGSVETQYF. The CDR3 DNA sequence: TGTGCCAGCAGTGACGGGACTAGCGGGAGTGTAGAGACCCAGTACTTC.

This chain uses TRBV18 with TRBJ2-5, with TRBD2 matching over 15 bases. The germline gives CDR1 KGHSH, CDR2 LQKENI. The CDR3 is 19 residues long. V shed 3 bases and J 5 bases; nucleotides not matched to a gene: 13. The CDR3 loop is CASSPPGLAGGVVPETQYF. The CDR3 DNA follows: TGTGCCAGCTCACCGCCGGGACTAGCGGGAGGAGTCGTCCCGGAGACCCAGTACTTC.

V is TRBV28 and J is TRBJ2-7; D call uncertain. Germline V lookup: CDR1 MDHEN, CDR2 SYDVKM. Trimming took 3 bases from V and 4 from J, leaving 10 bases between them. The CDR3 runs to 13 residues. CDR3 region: CASSFPLVYEQYF. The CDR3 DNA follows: TGTGCCAGCAGTTTTCCTCTCGTTTACGAGCAGTACTTC.

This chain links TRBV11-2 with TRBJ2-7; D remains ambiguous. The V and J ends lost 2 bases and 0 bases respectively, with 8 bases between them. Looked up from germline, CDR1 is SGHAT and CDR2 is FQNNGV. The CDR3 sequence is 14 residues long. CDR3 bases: TGTGCCAGCAGCTTACCGGCCTACTCCTACGAGCAGTACTTC. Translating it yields CASSLPAYSYEQYF.